A single sample gave rise to the 8 T cell receptor beta chains below, sequenced in a study of cytomegalovirus exposure and HLA in healthy donors. The data were produced by immunoSEQ multiplex PCR, yet TCRdb's version contains in-frame clones alone and is incomplete. The top ten clones hold less than 2% of a sample with 85,000 to 120,000 clones, 88% of them seen once. The sequencing sample was made of PBMCs. The receptor set was obtained from a woman between 18 and 29 years old in good health and CMV-seropositive.

The gene calls are TRBV4-1 and TRBJ2-3; TRBD1 matches at 9 bases. V gave up 4 bases and J gave up 0 bases; unmatched junction bases: 2. The CDR3 consists of 15 residues. The germline V gene encodes CDR1 MGHRA and CDR2 YSYEKL. The CDR3 is CASSLGTGSTDTQYF. Here the CDR3 DNA reads TGCGCCAGCAGCCTTGGGACAGGGAGCACAGATACGCAGTATTTT.

V is TRBV27 and J is TRBJ1-5, with a weak D call TRBD1 (5 bases). The CDR3 is 16 residues long. The germline V and J ends were trimmed by 2 bases and 0 bases, with 11 bases remaining between them. Germline V gene data show CDR1 as MNHEY and CDR2 as SMNVEV (reference sequence). The DNA for the CDR3 is TGTGCCAGCAGTTTAGTAGGGGCGGATAGCAATCAGCCCCAGCATTTT. This encodes CASSLVGADSNQPQHF.

V usage is TRBV9 and J usage is TRBJ1-4; 7 bases fit TRBD1. CDR3 size: 14 residues. With 5 bases clipped from V and 8 bases from J, the junction kept 9 bases outside the gene matches. Germline values: CDR1 SGDLS, CDR2 YYNGEE. CDR3 sequence: CASRGTGVGEKLFF. The CDR3 nucleotides are TGTGCCAGCAGGGGAACAGGGGTCGGCGAAAAACTGTTTTTT.

The V and J genes are TRBV5-8 and TRBJ2-3; 9 bases are a match to TRBD1. This CDR3 spans 16 amino acids. Germline V CDR1 and CDR2: SGHTS, YDEGEE. J gave up 4 bases and V 4 bases, and 10 bases lay outside the gene matches. The CDR3 coding sequence is TGTGCCAGCAGCAGGGACAGGGAAAAGTCGGCAGATACGCAGTATTTT. It is translated as CASSRDREKSADTQYF.

The J gene is TRBJ2-7, the V gene TRBV7-9, with TRBD1 matching 9 bases. This CDR3 contains 15 residues. The ends lost 5 bases at V and 3 bases at J; junction bases unmatched: 8. From germline, CDR1 is SEHNR and CDR2 FQNEAQ (reference sequence). The CDR3 spells CASSRPGQGSYEQYF. The CDR3 nucleotides read TGTGCCAGCAGCCGCCCGGGACAGGGAAGCTACGAGCAGTACTTC.

This clone was detected only once. CDR3 region: CASSLPGTQYF. Written as DNA, the CDR3 is TGTGCCAGCAGCCTTCCCGGTACGCAGTATTTT. The gene calls are TRBV14 and TRBJ2-3; D is undetermined. Trimming removed 4 bases at V and 8 bases at J, with 7 bases between. The germline V gene has CDR1 SGHDN and CDR2 FVKESK. The CDR3 sequence is 11 residues long.

This clone was observed once. The rearrangement links TRBV5-1 to TRBJ2-2; 10 bases align to TRBD1. Per the germline V gene, CDR1 is SGHRS and CDR2 is YFSETQ. The V segment lost 0 bases and the J segment 4 bases; nucleotides outside the gene matches: 0. CDR3 size: 15 residues. CDR3 DNA: TGCGCCAGCAGCTTGGGACAGGGGGCCACCGGGGAGCTGTTTTTT. Protein sequence: CASSLGQGATGELFF.

V gene TRBV27 combines with J gene TRBJ2-7; the D gene is possibly TRBD1 (6 bases). V was clipped by 0 bases and J by 0 bases, with 6 bases between them. This CDR3 has 14 amino acids. Per germline, CDR1 MNHEY and CDR2 SMNVEV (reference sequence). CDR3 DNA sequence: TGTGCCAGCAGTTTATCGGACAGCTCCTACGAGCAGTACTTC. This codes for CASSLSDSSYEQYF.